The rows below give T cell receptor beta chains drawn from one sample of a study of T cell responses to AZD1222 COVID-19 vaccine. Measured with immunoSEQ multiplex PCR; TCRdb has only the in-frame clones, and not every one. The sample consists of about 140,000 clones, 80% to 95% of them appearing once. Source: peripheral blood, taken 28 days after the second AZD1222 dose. The receptors were gathered from an adult who received the AZD1222 COVID-19 vaccine. The CDR3 runs from the conserved cysteine through the conserved F or W. A D gene is named only where the DNA matches it firmly.

J gene: TRBJ1-5
D gene: -
V gene: TRBV28
CDR3 DNA: TGTGCCAGCAGCCCGGTTGGGGGTTTGCAGCCCCAGCATTTT
CDR3 protein: CASSPVGGLQPQHF

J gene: TRBJ1-1
D gene: -
V gene: TRBV5-1
CDR3 DNA: TGCGCCAGCAGCGTTGGACGCACTGAAGCTTTCTTT
CDR3 protein: CASSVGRTEAFF

J gene: TRBJ2-5
D gene: -
V gene: TRBV6-5
CDR3 DNA: TGTGCCAGCAGGGGGGGCGGGTCGCAAGAGACCCAGTACTTC
CDR3 protein: CASRGGGSQETQYF

J gene: TRBJ1-5
D gene: TRBD1
V gene: TRBV3-1/TRBV3-2
CDR3 DNA: TGTGCCAGCAGCCGGGGACAGGGCGGCGTCCAGCCCCAGCATTTT
CDR3 protein: CASSRGQGGVQPQHF

J gene: TRBJ2-2
D gene: -
V gene: TRBV7-9
CDR3 DNA: TGTGCCAGCAGCTTCGGGACAAACACCGGGGAGCTGTTTTTT
CDR3 protein: CASSFGTNTGELFF

J gene: TRBJ1-5
D gene: -
V gene: TRBV28
CDR3 DNA: TGTGCCAGCAATCAGGATGGCAATCAGCCCCAGCATTTT
CDR3 protein: CASNQDGNQPQHF

J gene: TRBJ1-1
D gene: -
V gene: TRBV19
CDR3 DNA: TGTGCCAGTAGTCCTGCAGCAGATCCGAACACTGAAGCTTTCTTT
CDR3 protein: CASSPAADPNTEAFF

J gene: TRBJ1-2
D gene: -
V gene: TRBV28
CDR3 DNA: TGTGCCAGCAGTTTGACTGCGTCGTCCTATGGCTACACCTTC
CDR3 protein: CASSLTASSYGYTF

J gene: TRBJ2-5
D gene: TRBD2
V gene: TRBV28
CDR3 DNA: TGTGCCAGCAGTTTCCCTCGAGGACTAGCAGAGACCCAGTACTTC
CDR3 protein: CASSFPRGLAETQYF

J gene: TRBJ1-6
D gene: -
V gene: TRBV5-6
CDR3 DNA: TGTGCCAGCAGCTATTTTGGATCAAGTAATTCACCCCTCCACTTT
CDR3 protein: CASSYFGSSNSPLHF

J gene: TRBJ2-3
D gene: TRBD2
V gene: TRBV2
CDR3 DNA: TGTGCCAGCAGTCTAGCGGGAGTGAGCACAGATACGCAGTATTTT
CDR3 protein: CASSLAGVSTDTQYF

J gene: TRBJ1-4
D gene: TRBD1
V gene: TRBV7-2
CDR3 DNA: TGTGCCAGCAGCCACCAGGGGGCAGGAACTGAAAAACTGTTTTTT
CDR3 protein: CASSHQGAGTEKLFF

J gene: TRBJ1-1
D gene: TRBD1
V gene: TRBV27
CDR3 DNA: TGTGCCAGCAGTTCAAGACAGGGCTCGGGCACTGAAGCTTTCTTT
CDR3 protein: CASSSRQGSGTEAFF

J gene: TRBJ2-2
D gene: -
V gene: TRBV7-7
CDR3 DNA: TGTGCCAGCAGCTTAGGGCAGAACACCGGGGAGCTGTTTTTT
CDR3 protein: CASSLGQNTGELFF